This TCR beta chain was identified in a study of cytomegalovirus exposure and HLA in healthy donors. Germline trimming cut 2 bases from V and 12 bases from J; bases unmatched to any gene: 13. Germline loops: CDR1 MGHDK, CDR2 SYGVNS. This CDR3 comprises 15 residues. A multiplex PCR was run with 60 Vbeta primers and 13 Jbeta primers. TCRdb keeps only in-frame clones here, not all; method: immunoSEQ multiplex PCR. The table shows 120,000 or so clones, with around 80% occurring only once. The sequenced sample was PBMCs. V gene TRBV25-1 combines with J gene TRBJ2-1; TRBD1 aligns across 7 bases. This TCR derives from a man aged 25-45 years in good health and CMV-seropositive. CDR3 amino acids: CASSEHRGGPGRQFF. In nucleotides, the CDR3 is TGTGCCAGCAGTGAACACAGGGGTGGGCCGGGGAGGCAGTTCTTC.